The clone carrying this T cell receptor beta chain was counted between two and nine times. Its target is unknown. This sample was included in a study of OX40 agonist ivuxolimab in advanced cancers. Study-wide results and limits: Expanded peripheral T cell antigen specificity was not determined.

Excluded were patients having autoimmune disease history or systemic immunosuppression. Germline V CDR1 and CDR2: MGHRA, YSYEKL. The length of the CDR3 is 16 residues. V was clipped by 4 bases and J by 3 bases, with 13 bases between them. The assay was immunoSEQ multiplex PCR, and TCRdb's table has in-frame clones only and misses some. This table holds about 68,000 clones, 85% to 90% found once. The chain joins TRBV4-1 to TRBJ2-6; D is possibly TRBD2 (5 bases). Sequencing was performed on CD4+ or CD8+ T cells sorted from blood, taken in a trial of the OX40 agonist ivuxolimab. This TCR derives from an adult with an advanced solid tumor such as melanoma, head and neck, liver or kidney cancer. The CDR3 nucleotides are TGCGCCAGCAGCCGAAAACGGGATGGTGGGGCCAACGTCCTGACTTTC. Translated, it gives CASSRKRDGGANVLTF.